This TCR beta chain was identified during a study of post-analysis software for immune sequencing data. Study conclusions and caveats: Those with multiple sclerosis, the patient group, showed significantly lower normalized Chao1 diversity than controls. Samples from a shared batch, those prepared together, strongly co-clustered by F measure. Roughly five TRBV segments occurring more often in patients than controls included TRBV5-6, TRBV5-1 and TRBV20-1.

The TCR beta cDNA libraries contained unique molecular identifiers. Each sample of about 1 to 10 million input T cells yielded around 500,000 cDNA molecules, so each molecule approximated one T cell. TCRdb re-called the PCR reads with MiXCR, one entry per CDR3 protein. The sample has around 710,000 distinct CDR3 sequences, around 45% seen once. Germline V CDR1 and CDR2: SSHAT, FNYEAQ (reference sequence). The CDR3 length is 15 residues. Note on this clonotype: Its antigen remains unidentified. At one end, the junction sequence differs from germline, possibly due to a read error.

Sequencing was performed on blood. The source of this sequence is a girl between 5 and 17 years old with multiple sclerosis. The rearrangement uses TRBV7-7 and TRBJ2-1; D may be TRBD1 (6 bases). The CDR3 reads CASSSSDGGWNEQFF. The CDR3 coding sequence is TGTGCTAGCAGCTCCAGCGATGGGGGCTGGAATGAGCAGTTCTTC.